One and the same sample provided the 15 T cell receptor beta chains below, sequenced in a study of T cell clones after liver transplantation. Repertoires were generated with immunoSEQ multiplex PCR, while TCRdb's copy carries only in-frame clones and drops some. The sample holds some 110,000 clones; 75% to 85% are singletons and the top ten take 0.99%. Material: CD4+ T cells from blood, obtained before liver transplant. The receptors shown here come from a human donor who received a liver transplant.

The chain has TRBV6-5 and TRBJ2-3; TRBD2 agrees at 7 bases. V dropped 0 bases and J dropped 4; count of bases not matched to a gene: 4. Per germline, CDR1 MNHEY and CDR2 SVGAGI. The length of the CDR3 is 15 residues. Here the CDR3 reads CASSYSTSRADTQYF. In DNA, the CDR3 is TGTGCCAGCAGTTACTCGACTAGCAGGGCAGATACGCAGTATTTT.

The rearrangement links TRBV27 to TRBJ2-1, with 11 bases aligning to TRBD1. This CDR3 has 18 amino acids. Germline CDR1 is MNHEY and CDR2 is SMNVEV (reference sequence). The junction had 15 bases not matched to a gene; V was cut back by 6 bases and J by 5 bases. CDR3 nucleotides: TGTGCCAGCAGGGACAGGGGGCTGGGACGGGAAGCGAACAATGAGCAGTTCTTC. This translates into CASRDRGLGREANNEQFF.

CDR3 residues: CASRPTSASYEQYF. The CDR3 nucleotides read TGTGCCAGCAGGCCCACTAGCGCCTCCTACGAGCAGTACTTC. The rearrangement joins TRBV14 to TRBJ2-7, with 7 bases fitting TRBD2. The V segment lost 6 bases and the J segment 0 bases; nucleotides outside the gene matches: 5. Germline-derived CDR1 and CDR2 are SGHDN and FVKESK. This CDR3 region has 14 residues.

The CDR3 coding sequence is TGTGCCAGTAGCCTGGGTTGGGCGAGCGAGCAGTACTTC. Encoded protein: CASSLGWASEQYF. The chain couples TRBV19 to TRBJ2-7; D not certain. Germline V gene data show CDR1 as LNHDA and CDR2 as SQIVND (reference sequence). The CDR3 is 13 residues long. Deletions cut 6 bases from V and 6 bases from J, with 15 bases between.

J is TRBJ1-1 and V is TRBV14; D not resolved. This CDR3 has 15 residues. CDR1 is SGHDN and CDR2 is FVKESK in the germline V gene. Trimming left V 2 bases short and J 4 bases short, with 14 bases between. CDR3 sequence: CASSQSIGVGTEAFF. The CDR3 nucleotides are TGTGCCAGCAGCCAATCTATCGGGGTAGGCACTGAAGCTTTCTTT.

Written as DNA, the CDR3 is TGCGCCAGCAGCCCCCGGGGGCGCGGCGGTTACACCGGGGAGCTGTTTTTT. Translating it yields CASSPRGRGGYTGELFF. The chain joins TRBV23-1 to TRBJ2-2; D tentatively fits TRBD1 or TRBD2 (6 bases each). TRBV23-1 is filed as an ORF, its function uncertain. V was trimmed by 6 bases and J by 3 bases, leaving 20 bases between them. This CDR3 spans 17 amino acids.

The chain has TRBV6-6 and TRBJ1-5; no clear D. This CDR3 comprises 16 residues. Trimming removed 0 bases from V and 1 base from J, with 10 bases in between. CDR1 MNHNY and CDR2 SVGAGI come from the germline V gene (reference sequence). CDR3 region: CASSYSTPFSNQPQHF. In DNA form, the CDR3 reads TGTGCCAGCAGTTACTCCACCCCCTTCAGCAATCAGCCCCAGCATTTT.

The chain uses TRBV29-1 and TRBJ2-1, with 7 bases that match TRBD2. The CDR3 consists of 12 residues. The junction had 6 bases not matched to a gene; V was cut back by 5 bases and J by 8 bases. Germline V lookup: CDR1 SQVTM, CDR2 ANQGSEA. The CDR3 DNA is TGCAGCGTTATCTGGGGGGGAGATGAGCAGTTCTTC. As protein: CSVIWGGDEQFF.

The rearrangement uses TRBV6-1 and TRBJ1-2, with 10 bases fitting TRBD1. CDR1 and CDR2 from the germline V gene are MNHNS and SASEGT. CDR3 length: 15 residues. The V gene end was trimmed by 6 bases and the J gene end by 6 bases; junction bases not matched to a gene: 10. This CDR3 reads CASSQTRGTGDGYTF. CDR3 nucleotide sequence: TGTGCCAGCAGCCAAACCAGGGGGACAGGGGATGGCTACACCTTC.

This chain connects TRBV11-2 to TRBJ1-1; D is uncertain. Looked up from germline, CDR1 is SGHAT and CDR2 is FQNNGV. Trimming shortened V by 0 bases and J by 5 bases, and 10 bases separated the two germline ends. The CDR3 is 14 residues long. CDR3 sequence reads: CASSLDRLGTEAFF. CDR3 coding DNA: TGTGCCAGCAGCTTAGATCGGCTGGGGACTGAAGCTTTCTTT.

This chain joins TRBV19 and TRBJ1-5; no clear D gene. The V end was cut by 3 bases, the J end by 2 bases, with 11 bases between. The germline V gene has CDR1 LNHDA and CDR2 SQIVND (reference sequence). CDR3 length equals 15 residues. In nucleotides, the CDR3 is TGTGCCAGTAGTATGGTCAGAACAGGCAATCAGCCCCAGCATTTT. Translating it yields CASSMVRTGNQPQHF.

This clone has only one observation. V gene TRBV1 combines with J gene TRBJ2-1; TRBD2, the table's D call, was not compared with the DNA. TRBV1 is shown as a pseudogene. This CDR3 has 21 residues. This chain's CDR3 is CTSSQETPPPLAGGGYNEQFF. DNA of the CDR3: TGCACCAGCAGCCAAGAGACCCCACCACCACTAGCGGGAGGAGGGTACAATGAGCAGTTCTTC.

The V call is TRBV6-5, the J call TRBJ1-1; 11 nucleotides match TRBD1. The CDR3 is 15 amino acids. V lost 5 bases to trimming and J lost 5 bases; unmatched junction nucleotides: 7. From germline, CDR1 is MNHEY and CDR2 SVGAGI. CDR3 sequence (DNA): TGTGCCAGCAGTAACCCCGGGACAGGGGGTACTGAAGCTTTCTTT. It specifies CASSNPGTGGTEAFF.

The chain has TRBV2 and TRBJ2-7; 8 bases are shared with TRBD2. Germline V gene sequence: CDR1 SNHLY, CDR2 FYNNEI. This CDR3 region has 17 residues. V trimming: 3 bases; J trimming: 4 bases; junction bases outside the gene matches: 14. DNA of the CDR3: TGTGCCAGCAGTGATGCGGTTGGTGCTAGCGGGTGGTACGAGCAGTACTTC. Translated: CASSDAVGASGWYEQYF.

The chain uses TRBV2 and TRBJ1-4; D perhaps matches TRBD1 (6 bases). V was clipped by 4 bases and J by 7 bases, with 13 bases between them. Looked up from germline, CDR1 is SNHLY and CDR2 is FYNNEI. The CDR3 consists of 14 residues. CDR3 residues: CASSGGLSGEKLFF. The DNA for the CDR3 is TGTGCCAGCAGTGGGGGGCTATCAGGTGAAAAACTGTTTTTT. Variable domain in full (rest from reference TRBV2 and TRBJ1-4): EPEVTQTPSHQVTQMGQEVILRCVPISNHLYFYWYRQILGQKVEFLVSFYNNEISEKSEIFDDQFSVERPDGSNFTLKIRSTKLEDSAMYFCASSGGLSGEKLFFGSGTQLSVL.